The 17 T cell receptor beta chains presented below share a single source sample, sequenced in a study of OX40 agonist ivuxolimab in advanced cancers. Sequencing was performed with immunoSEQ multiplex PCR; in TCRdb, only in-frame clones are kept and a portion is missing. The sample lists under 70,000 clones, less than 85% occurring once. The sequencing used CD4+ or CD8+ T cells sorted from blood, collected in a trial of the OX40 agonist ivuxolimab. These receptors originate from an adult with an advanced solid tumor such as melanoma, head and neck, liver or kidney cancer.

The chain has TRBV6-5 and TRBJ2-1; D tentatively reads TRBD1 or TRBD2 (5 bases each). The CDR3 has 15 residues. Germline CDR1 MNHEY, CDR2 SVGAGI. Between the trimmed V and J ends, which lost 4 bases and 0 bases, there was a span of 10 bases. CDR3 bases: TGTGCCAGCAGTTCCGCAGGGAGCTCCTACAATGAGCAGTTCTTC. This translates into CASSSAGSSYNEQFF.

This clone was observed a handful of times. This sequence joins TRBV7-9 and TRBJ1-4; D ambiguous. V was cut by 3 bases and J by 8 bases, with 4 bases left in between. The CDR3 spans 11 residues. Germline-derived CDR1 and CDR2 are SEHNR and FQNEAQ (reference sequence). CDR3: CASSFEEKLFF. The CDR3 nucleotides read TGTGCCAGCAGCTTCGAAGAAAAACTGTTTTTT. Drawing the rest from reference TRBV7-9 and TRBJ1-4, the complete variable domain is DTGVSQNPRHKITKRGQNVTFRCDPISEHNRLYWYRQTLGQGPEFLTYFQNEAQLEKSRLLSDRFSAERPKGSFSTLEIQRTEQGDSAMYLCASSFEEKLFFGSGTQLSVL.

This clone was observed a handful of times. The chain couples TRBV10-1 to TRBJ1-2; tentatively, D is TRBD1 (6 bases). There are 13 residues in the CDR3. V was cut by 8 bases and J by 8 bases, with 18 bases left in between. The germline V gene has CDR1 WNHNN and CDR2 SYGVQD (reference sequence). The CDR3 here is CASSGQRTYGYTF. In nucleotides, the CDR3 is TGCGCCAGCTCCGGACAGCGAACTTACGGCTACACCTTC.

In DNA form, the CDR3 reads TGTGCCAGTAGTATCAACCCCTCGGAATGGACTGAAGCTTTCTTT. Encoded protein: CASSINPSEWTEAFF. The V and J genes are TRBV19 and TRBJ1-1; D gene uncertain. There are 15 residues in the CDR3. Trimming took 3 bases from V and 5 from J, leaving 16 bases between them. CDR1 LNHDA and CDR2 SQIVND come from the germline V gene (reference sequence).

The CDR3 DNA reads TGTGCCAGCAGGGGAGGGGGTAATGGCTACACCTTC. It yields the protein CASRGGGNGYTF. The chain links TRBV7-2 to TRBJ1-2; possibly TRBD1 for D (6 bases). The CDR3 spans 12 residues. Germline lookup yields CDR1 SGHTA and CDR2 FQGNSA. V was trimmed by 6 bases and J by 6 bases, leaving 11 bases between them. Full variable domain (rest looked up from reference TRBV7-2 and TRBJ1-2): GAGVSQSPSNKVTEKGKDVELRCDPISGHTALYWYRQSLGQGLEFLIYFQGNSAPDKSGLPSDRFSAERTGGSVSTLTIQRTQQEDSAVYLCASRGGGNGYTFGSGTRLTVV.

This clone has more than one count but fewer than ten. The chain couples TRBV28 to TRBJ2-3; D is undetermined. This CDR3 region has 10 residues. The V and J ends lost 3 bases and 9 bases respectively, with 4 bases between them. Germline values: CDR1 MDHEN, CDR2 SYDVKM. CDR3 bases: TGTGCCAGCAGTTTTGGGACGCAGTATTTT. It translates to CASSFGTQYF.

The gene calls are TRBV5-1 and TRBJ1-5; 8 positions match TRBD1. With V trimmed by 3 bases and J by 7 bases, 6 bases remained unmatched. The CDR3 sequence is 14 residues long. The germline CDR1 and CDR2 sequences are SGHRS and YFSETQ. CDR3 protein: CASSYLTGEQPQHF. The CDR3 coding sequence is TGCGCCAGCAGCTATTTGACAGGGGAGCAGCCCCAGCATTTT.

This clone has a single count. The chain recombines TRBV12-5 with TRBJ2-2; D is uncertain. Germline V gene sequence: CDR1 LGHNT, CDR2 FRNRAP. The CDR3 has 12 residues. V gave up 8 bases and J gave up 5 bases, with 9 bases separating them. Written as DNA, the CDR3 is TGTGCTAGTCGTACAGCGACCGGGGAGCTGTTTTTT. Translating it yields CASRTATGELFF. Combining the CDR3 with reference TRBV12-5 and TRBJ2-2 gives the whole variable domain DARVTQTPRHKVTEMGQEVTMRCQPILGHNTVFWYRQTMMQGLELLAYFRNRAPLDDSGMPKDRFSAEMPDATLATLKIQPSEPRDSAVYFCASRTATGELFFGEGSRLTVL.

The rearrangement joins TRBV5-1 to TRBJ2-2; D may match TRBD1 or TRBD2 (5 bases each). V was cut by 2 bases and J by 0 bases, with 8 bases left in between. The CDR3 length is 15 residues. Germline CDR1 is SGHRS and CDR2 is YFSETQ. The CDR3: CASSFRDANTGELFF. Here the CDR3 DNA reads TGCGCCAGCAGCTTCAGGGACGCGAACACCGGGGAGCTGTTTTTT. Full variable domain (rest looked up from reference TRBV5-1 and TRBJ2-2): KAGVTQTPRYLIKTRGQQVTLSCSPISGHRSVSWYQQTPGQGLQFLFEYFSETQRNKGNFPGRFSGRQFSNSRSEMNVSTLELGDSALYLCASSFRDANTGELFFGEGSRLTVL.

This chain uses TRBV28 with TRBJ1-5; D gene unclear. Germline loops: CDR1 MDHEN, CDR2 SYDVKM. V was shortened by 5 bases and J by 5 bases, with 10 bases between the two germline ends. This CDR3 spans 13 amino acids. The chain's CDR3 is CASSPGSHQPQHF. CDR3 DNA: TGTGCCAGCAGTCCTGGGAGCCATCAGCCCCAGCATTTT.

The chain employs TRBV15 and TRBJ2-5, with D unresolved. TRBJ2-7 explains the end of the DNA better; the J call may be wrong. In germline, CDR1 is LNHNV, CDR2 YYDKDF (reference sequence). This CDR3 comprises 16 residues. DNA of the CDR3: TGTGCCACCAGCAGAGATCTTGTGGGGTCCTCCTACGAGCAGTACTTC. Translating gives CATSRDLVGSSYEQYF.

The gene calls are TRBV7-2 and TRBJ1-6; D is uncertain. The CDR3 extends over 13 amino acids. Germline V CDR1 and CDR2: SGHTA, FQGNSA. V was clipped by 5 bases and J by 14 bases, with 16 bases between them. The CDR3 DNA is TGTGCCAGCAGCCAAGGCGGAGGCGTCACCCTCCACTTT. Amino acid sequence: CASSQGGGVTLHF.

The V call is TRBV14, the J call TRBJ2-1; 12 bases match TRBD1. Losses at the gene ends were 4 bases for V and 7 bases for J; bases not matched to a gene: 8. The CDR3 runs 16 residues. Germline assignment: CDR1 SGHDN and CDR2 FVKESK. The CDR3 loop reads CASSRPGQGAMNEQFF. The CDR3 bases are TGTGCCAGCAGCCGACCGGGACAGGGGGCGATGAATGAGCAGTTCTTC.

This chain connects TRBV4-1 to TRBJ2-7, with 7 bases matching TRBD1. Germline V gene lookup returns CDR1 MGHRA and CDR2 YSYEKL. J lost 7 bases, V lost 0 bases, and 12 bases had no gene match. The CDR3 length is 16 residues. DNA for the CDR3: TGCGCCAGCAGCCAAGACCCGCTATTCAGGGGGAGAGAGCAGTACTTC. This codes for CASSQDPLFRGREQYF.

This chain uses TRBV7-2 with TRBJ2-3; 7 bases fit TRBD2. The CDR3 is 12 amino acids. CDR1 is SGHTA, CDR2 FQGNSA, per germline. Trimming cost V 5 bases and J 7 bases; bases outside gene matches: 3. CDR3 bases: TGTGCCAGCAGCCACGGGAGGAATACGCAGTATTTT. Amino acid sequence: CASSHGRNTQYF.

This sequence joins TRBV11-2 and TRBJ1-6; 11 positions agree with TRBD1. Germline assignment: CDR1 SGHAT and CDR2 FQNNGV. V lost 5 bases, J lost 10 bases, and 10 bases stayed unmatched. This CDR3 contains 16 residues. DNA of the CDR3: TGTGCCAGCAGCCCCGGGACAGGGGGGTCGAGATCACCCCTCCACTTT. Its protein product is CASSPGTGGSRSPLHF.

Written as DNA, the CDR3 is TGCGCCAGCAGCCCGCTCGATGGTTACAATGAGCAGTTCTTC. Protein: CASSPLDGYNEQFF. The chain is built from TRBV5-1 and TRBJ2-1; D uncertain. The germline gives CDR1 SGHRS, CDR2 YFSETQ. The V gene lost 4 bases and the J gene lost 4 bases, with 12 bases spanning the gap. This CDR3 spans 14 amino acids.